The 8 T cell receptor beta chains given below trace back to one sample, sequenced in a study of blood T cell repertoires in COVID-19. The table came from immunoSEQ multiplex PCR; TCRdb's copy has only in-frame clones and leaves some out. The repertoire includes fewer than 350,000 clones, around 90% of them detected once, and less than 2% sits in the top ten. Input material: PBMCs or T cells enriched from blood (not recorded which). The receptors stem from a woman younger than 35 with acute COVID-19.

This chain uses TRBV2 with TRBJ1-5; D is unresolved. Germline V CDR1 and CDR2: SNHLY, FYNNEI. The CDR3 length is 13 residues. Between the trimmed V and J ends, which lost 6 bases and 3 bases, there was a span of 9 bases. The CDR3 reads CASSQVVNQPQHF. The CDR3 coding sequence is TGTGCCAGCAGCCAGGTCGTCAATCAGCCCCAGCATTTT.

This sequence joins TRBV3-1 (or the pseudogene TRBV3-2) and TRBJ2-3; 9 nucleotides line up with TRBD2. The V segment lost 2 bases and the J segment 3 bases; nucleotides outside the gene matches: 15. The CDR3 spans 19 residues. Per the germline V gene, CDR1 is LGHDT and CDR2 is YNNKEL (reference sequence). The CDR3 DNA reads TGTGCCAGCAGCCAACTTGGGTTTGTCGCGGGAGGGCCAACAGATACGCAGTATTTT. Translation: CASSQLGFVAGGPTDTQYF.

The rearrangement joins TRBV5-6 to TRBJ1-5; D may be TRBD1 (6 bases). Germline V gives CDR1 SGHDT, CDR2 YYEEEE. This CDR3 region has 14 residues. Trimming took 3 bases from V and 0 from J, leaving 7 bases between them. CDR3: CASSSRGSNQPQHF. As DNA, the CDR3 is TGTGCCAGCAGCTCCAGGGGTAGCAATCAGCCCCAGCATTTT.

This clone was observed a single time. The chain has TRBV9 and TRBJ2-4, with a possible D match to TRBD2 (5 bases). This CDR3 contains 16 residues. Trimming removed 2 bases from V and 8 bases from J, with 20 bases in between. CDR1 is SGDLS and CDR2 is YYNGEE in the germline V gene. The CDR3 bases are TGTGCCAGCAGCGTCCCCGCCGACTCCCCGAGGGACATTCAGTACTTC. Protein product: CASSVPADSPRDIQYF.

V is TRBV5-1 and J is TRBJ1-1; D is undetermined. The CDR3 has 12 residues. Germline values: CDR1 SGHRS, CDR2 YFSETQ. V lost 4 bases, J lost 7 bases, and 11 bases lay in between. The CDR3 sequence: CASSPDSLEAFF. CDR3 DNA: TGCGCCAGCAGCCCGGACTCGCTTGAAGCTTTCTTT.

This chain links TRBV27 with TRBJ1-1; tentatively, D is TRBD1 (5 bases). Per germline, CDR1 MNHEY and CDR2 SMNVEV (reference sequence). The germline V and J ends were trimmed by 6 bases and 1 base, with 12 bases remaining between them. CDR3 length equals 14 residues. The CDR3 bases are TGTGCCAGCAGCTCCAGGGTTGGGAACACTGAAGCTTTCTTT. Protein: CASSSRVGNTEAFF.

The rearrangement links TRBV7-2 to TRBJ2-2, with TRBD2 identical over 7 bases. The CDR3 spans 15 residues. The V gene end was trimmed by 3 bases and the J gene end by 6 bases; junction bases not matched to a gene: 7. Germline CDR1 is SGHTA and CDR2 is FQGNSA. The CDR3 nucleotides are TGTGCCAGCAGCTTTTCCCTTACTAGCGCCGGGGAGCTGTTTTTT. Its translation: CASSFSLTSAGELFF.

The chain links TRBV4-2 to TRBJ2-2; the D gene is possibly TRBD1 (6 bases). Germline CDR1 reads LGHNA; CDR2 reads YNFKEQ. V lost 3 bases and J lost 4, with 12 bases in between. CDR3 size: 15 residues. The CDR3 region is CASSQGTTITGELFF. CDR3 in DNA: TGTGCCAGCAGCCAGGGGACAACTATCACCGGGGAGCTGTTTTTT.